This is a list of T cell receptor beta chains from one sample in a study of cytomegalovirus exposure and HLA in healthy donors. TCRdb keeps only in-frame clones here, not all; method: immunoSEQ multiplex PCR. The table includes 200,000 to 250,000 clones, around 73% detected once. Sequencing was performed on PBMCs. Receptor source: a male donor in good health and CMV-seronegative. Each CDR3 is given with its conserved first and last residue. The D gene is left open where the match is weak. Some rows have no size entry. The others give once, few or many, or a class for an expanded clone.

j_call,d_call,clone_size,v_call,cdr3_nt,cdr3_aa
TRBJ2-4,TRBD2,NA,TRBV4-2,TGTGCCAGCAGCCAAGATCAGTCTAGCGGGTCTGGGGACATTCAGTACTTC,CASSQDQSSGSGDIQYF
TRBJ2-7,NA,NA,TRBV16,TGTGCCAGCAGCCTAAGCACAGGGGAGGCCTACGAGCAGTACTTC,CASSLSTGEAYEQYF
TRBJ2-5,TRBD2,NA,TRBV27,TGTGCCAGCAGTTTAGAGAGACTAGCGGGAAAGGAGCAGTACTTC,CASSLERLAGKEQYF
TRBJ2-2,TRBD2,NA,TRBV5-1,TGCGCCAGCAGCCCCATCGGACTAGCGGCCACCGGGGAGCTGTTTTTT,CASSPIGLAATGELFF
TRBJ2-2,TRBD1,NA,TRBV4-1,TGTGCCAGCAGCCAAGACAGGACAGGGAACCCCGGGGAGCTGTTTTTT,CASSQDRTGNPGELFF
TRBJ2-7,TRBD1,NA,TRBV4-2,TGTGCCAGCAGCCAGCTCAGGGGGTACGCCTACGAGCAGTACTTC,CASSQLRGYAYEQYF
TRBJ2-5,TRBD2,NA,TRBV5-4,TGTGCCAGCAGCTTGACTAGCGGACCCCAAGAGACCCAGTACTTC,CASSLTSGPQETQYF
TRBJ2-5,TRBD2,NA,TRBV4-2,TGTGCCAGCAGCCAATCGGCCAGCGGGAGGATCTCGGAGACCCAGTACTTC,CASSQSASGRISETQYF
TRBJ2-5,NA,NA,TRBV18,TGTGCCAGCTCACCGACAACAACTAGTTACCAACAGACCCAGTACTTC,CASSPTTTSYQQTQYF
TRBJ1-1,TRBD1,NA,TRBV5-8,TGTGCCAGCAGCTTGCCGCGACAGGGGAGGACTGAAGCTTTCTTT,CASSLPRQGRTEAFF
TRBJ1-1,TRBD1,NA,TRBV28,TGTGCCAGTCTTACAGGGGGCCACACTGAAGCTTTCTTT,CASLTGGHTEAFF
TRBJ1-5,NA,few,TRBV4-1,TGCGCCAGCAGCCAAGTGGCGGGTTATAGCAATCAGCCCCAGCATTTT,CASSQVAGYSNQPQHF
TRBJ1-5,TRBD1,few,TRBV6-1,TGTGCCAGCAGGACAGGGCCCTATCAGCCCCAGCATTTT,CASRTGPYQPQHF
TRBJ1-3,NA,NA,TRBV28,TGTGCCAGCGGACGGGGGTCGAGAAACACCATATATTTT,CASGRGSRNTIYF
TRBJ2-7,TRBD1,NA,TRBV27,TGTGCCAGCAGTCCGGGACAGGGGCTAAACGACGAGCAGTACTTC,CASSPGQGLNDEQYF
TRBJ2-7,NA,NA,TRBV15,TGTGCCACCAGCAGAGATTTAGGCAGGGCTTTCGAGCAGTACTTC,CATSRDLGRAFEQYF
TRBJ1-1,NA,NA,TRBV6-1,TGTGCCAGCGGGCCCGGGAACACTGAAGCTTTCTTT,CASGPGNTEAFF
TRBJ2-4,TRBD1,NA,TRBV19,TGTGCCAGTAGTATCGCCGGACAGGGTGGTTGGGACATTCAGTACTTC,CASSIAGQGGWDIQYF
TRBJ2-3,NA,NA,TRBV27,TGTGCCAGCAGTTTTTACTTCACAGATACGCAGTATTTT,CASSFYFTDTQYF
TRBJ1-1,NA,NA,TRBV21-1,TGTGCCAGCAGCTCCCCGGGACTAGAAGCTTTCTTT,CASSSPGLEAFF
TRBJ2-7,NA,NA,TRBV11-2,NA,CASSPSGQGTGEQYF
TRBJ2-1,TRBD2,NA,TRBV25-1,TGTGCCAGCAGTGAATATAGAACTAGCGGCTACAATGAGCAGTTCTTC,CASSEYRTSGYNEQFF
TRBJ2-1,NA,NA,TRBV9,TGTGCCAGCAGCGTAGTAGGCCGGGTCCCGGCGGATGAGCAGTTCTTC,CASSVVGRVPADEQFF
TRBJ2-1,TRBD2,NA,TRBV7-3,TGTGCCAGCAGCTTAACCTCTAGCGGGAGAAGTAATGAGCAGTTCTTC,CASSLTSSGRSNEQFF
TRBJ1-4,TRBD1,NA,TRBV5-4,TGTGCCAGCAGCTACAACAGGGGAACTAATGAAAAACTGTTTTTT,CASSYNRGTNEKLFF
TRBJ1-4,NA,few,TRBV30,TGTGCCTGGAGTGCCGTACAGGGTGAAAAACTGTTTTTT,CAWSAVQGEKLFF
TRBJ2-3,NA,NA,TRBV12-5,TGTGCTAGTGGTTTGGTACGCGGGGATACGCAGTATTTT,CASGLVRGDTQYF
TRBJ2-7,NA,NA,TRBV7-8,TGTGCCACCTCCCCGGGAACCTACGAGCAGTACTTC,CATSPGTYEQYF
TRBJ1-2,NA,few,TRBV5-4,TGTGCCAGCACCTCGCCAGGGGCGAACTATGGCTACACCTTC,CASTSPGANYGYTF
TRBJ1-1,NA,NA,TRBV28,TGTGCCAGCAGTTTCAGGGCCACTGAAGCTTTCTTT,CASSFRATEAFF
TRBJ2-7,TRBD2,NA,TRBV28,TGTGCCAGCAGTTTAATCCACCGGGGGGGAGCGGTTAACGAGCAGTACTTC,CASSLIHRGGAVNEQYF
TRBJ2-7,TRBD2,NA,TRBV5-1,TGCGCCAGCAGCTTGGGGCTTCGGGCGGGGGGCTCTCTGGAGCAGTACTTC,CASSLGLRAGGSLEQYF
TRBJ1-2,NA,NA,TRBV28,TGTGCCAGCAGCCCCGGGGGGGTGTTGAGAGGCTACACCTTC,CASSPGGVLRGYTF
TRBJ2-4,NA,NA,TRBV29-1,TGCAGCGTTGGAGGAGAGGCGGGACTTCAAAACATTCAGTACTTC,CSVGGEAGLQNIQYF
TRBJ2-5,NA,NA,TRBV7-6,TGTGCCAGCAGCCCCCAGAGGGGGCAAGAGACCCAGTACTTC,CASSPQRGQETQYF
TRBJ2-7,TRBD1,NA,TRBV29-1,TGCAGCGTTCGCAAAGGACAGGGCGAGCAGTACTTC,CSVRKGQGEQYF
TRBJ1-5,NA,NA,TRBV7-6,TGTGCCAGCAGCTTAGAGGGACACAGCAATCAGCCCCAGCATTTT,CASSLEGHSNQPQHF
TRBJ2-1,TRBD2,NA,TRBV19,TGTGCCAGTAGTATTGGCGGGAGGTTTATCGATGAGCAGTTCTTC,CASSIGGRFIDEQFF
TRBJ1-2,NA,NA,TRBV28,TGTGCCAGCAGTTTTAACAGGGTAACTGGCTACACCTTC,CASSFNRVTGYTF
TRBJ2-2,NA,NA,TRBV7-9,TGTGCCAGCAGCGCCTACAGGGACACCGGGGAGCTGTTTTTT,CASSAYRDTGELFF
TRBJ1-5,TRBD1,NA,TRBV7-6,TGTGCCAGCAGCCCGGCGGCAGGGGGCGTCTCCCAGCCCCAGCATTTT,CASSPAAGGVSQPQHF
TRBJ1-1,TRBD1,NA,TRBV6-1,TGTGCCAGCAACGGACAGGGGGGGAACACTGAAGCTTTCTTT,CASNGQGGNTEAFF
TRBJ2-1,TRBD2,NA,TRBV9,TGTGCCAGCAGCGTAACGCTCACGCGGGAGGACAATGAGCAGTTCTTC,CASSVTLTREDNEQFF
TRBJ2-5,TRBD1,NA,TRBV7-6,TGTGCCTCCCAAGGGGGCAGGGGGGAGACCCAGTACTTC,CASQGGRGETQYF
TRBJ2-3,TRBD2,NA,TRBV4-2,TGTGCCAGCAGCACCAGAGCGGGAGGTTCCACTAGCACAGATACGCAGTATTTT,CASSTRAGGSTSTDTQYF
TRBJ2-3,TRBD1,NA,TRBV9,TGTGCCAGCAGCGAGGGGACAGCAGCTAGCACAGATACGCAGTATTTT,CASSEGTAASTDTQYF
TRBJ2-5,NA,NA,TRBV28,TGTGCCAGCAGTTTTAGGCGGCAGCATGAGCAGTACTTC,CASSFRRQHEQYF
TRBJ2-7,NA,NA,TRBV2,TGTGCCAGCAGCAAAGCGGGCCTTGCCTACGAGCAGTACTTC,CASSKAGLAYEQYF
TRBJ1-5,NA,NA,TRBV2,TGTGCCAGCAGGAAGGAGACAGCTGCAAATCAGCCCCAGCATTTT,CASRKETAANQPQHF
TRBJ2-7,NA,NA,TRBV6-5,TGTGCCAGCAGTTACAGGCGAGGCGGCCCCTACGAGCAGTACTTC,CASSYRRGGPYEQYF